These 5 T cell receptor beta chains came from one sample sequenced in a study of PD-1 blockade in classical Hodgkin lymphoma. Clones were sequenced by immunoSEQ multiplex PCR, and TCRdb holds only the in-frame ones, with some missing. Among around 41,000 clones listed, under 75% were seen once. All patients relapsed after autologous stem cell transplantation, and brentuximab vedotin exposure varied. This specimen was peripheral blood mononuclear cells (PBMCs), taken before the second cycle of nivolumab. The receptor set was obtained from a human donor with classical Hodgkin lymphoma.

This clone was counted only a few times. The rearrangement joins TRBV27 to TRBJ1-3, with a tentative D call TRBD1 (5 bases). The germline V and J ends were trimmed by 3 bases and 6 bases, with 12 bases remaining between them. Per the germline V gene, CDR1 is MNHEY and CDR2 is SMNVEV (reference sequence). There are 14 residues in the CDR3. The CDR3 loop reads CASSFSGSENTIYF. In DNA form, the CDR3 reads TGTGCCAGCAGTTTTTCAGGGTCCGAAAACACCATATATTTT.

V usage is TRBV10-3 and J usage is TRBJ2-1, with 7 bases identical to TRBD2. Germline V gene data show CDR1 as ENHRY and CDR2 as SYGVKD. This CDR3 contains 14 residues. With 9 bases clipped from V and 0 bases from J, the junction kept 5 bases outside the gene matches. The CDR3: CAILGGSSYNEQFF. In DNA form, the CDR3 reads TGTGCCATTCTGGGGGGGAGCTCCTACAATGAGCAGTTCTTC.

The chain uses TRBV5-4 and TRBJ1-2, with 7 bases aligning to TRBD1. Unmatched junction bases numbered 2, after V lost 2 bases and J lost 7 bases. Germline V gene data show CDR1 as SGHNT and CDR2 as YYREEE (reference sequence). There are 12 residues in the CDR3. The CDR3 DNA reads TGTGCCAGCAGCTTCGGGACAGTTGGCTACACCTTC. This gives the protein CASSFGTVGYTF.

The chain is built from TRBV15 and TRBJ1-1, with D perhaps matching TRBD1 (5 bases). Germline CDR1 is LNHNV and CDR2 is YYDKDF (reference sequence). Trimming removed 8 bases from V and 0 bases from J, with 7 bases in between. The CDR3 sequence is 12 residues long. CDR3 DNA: TGTGCCACCGGGGGAGTGAACACTGAAGCTTTCTTT. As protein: CATGGVNTEAFF.

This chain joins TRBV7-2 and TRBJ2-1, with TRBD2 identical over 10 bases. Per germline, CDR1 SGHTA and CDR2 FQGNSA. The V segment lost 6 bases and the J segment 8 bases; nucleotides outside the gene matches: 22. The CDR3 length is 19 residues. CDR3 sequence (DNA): TGTGCCAGCAGTCGCTTCCCCACGAGCGGGGGGGCCTTGGTTTATGAGCAGTTCTTC. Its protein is CASSRFPTSGGALVYEQFF. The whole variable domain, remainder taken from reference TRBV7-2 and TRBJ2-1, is GAGVSQSPSNKVTEKGKDVELRCDPISGHTALYWYRQSLGQGLEFLIYFQGNSAPDKSGLPSDRFSAERTGGSVSTLTIQRTQQEDSAVYLCASSRFPTSGGALVYEQFFGPGTRLTVL.